Following are 9 T cell receptor beta chains from one sample sequenced in a study of T cell repertoires in cytomegalovirus infection. These receptors are not linked to any known antigen. TCRdb re-called the reads with MiXCR, one entry per CDR3 protein. Seen here are some 310,000 distinct CDR3 sequences, around a quarter observed once, and the top ten hold about an eighth. The source material was cultured PBMCs, sampled from culture after CMV antigen stimulation. The source is a human donor in good health (CMV status not recorded). Some clones in this sample may be carry-over from other donors' samples.

This clonotype turned up a few times. The chain uses TRBV12-3 or TRBV12-4 and TRBJ2-7, with D unresolved. This CDR3 region has 13 residues. Trimming took 5 bases from V and 6 from J, leaving 14 bases between them. The CDR3 nucleotides are TGTGCCAGCAGTCCGACGGCGAGGAGCGAGCAGTACTTC. Translated, it gives CASSPTARSEQYF.

This clonotype came up a few times. This rearrangement joins TRBV25-1 to TRBJ2-2; a weak D match, TRBD1 (8 bases). This CDR3 comprises 18 residues. Trimming stripped 10 bases from V and 0 bases from J, with 24 bases between. Per the germline V gene, CDR1 is MGHDK and CDR2 is SYGVNS. The CDR3 loop reads CATMGNRGGSANTGELFF. The CDR3 nucleotides are TGTGCCACCATGGGAAACAGGGGGGGATCAGCGAACACCGGGGAGCTGTTTTTT.

The chain recombines TRBV5-1 with TRBJ2-2; 7 positions match TRBD2. The V gene's germline CDR1 is SGHRS and CDR2 YFSETQ. This CDR3 has 16 amino acids. After removal of 0 bases from V and 4 bases from J, the junction contained 6 bases not matched to a gene. The CDR3 loop is CASSLVPAGTTGELFF. The CDR3 nucleotides are TGCGCCAGCAGCTTGGTTCCAGCGGGAACCACCGGGGAGCTGTTTTTT. Looking up the rest from reference TRBV5-1 and TRBJ2-2 gives the full variable domain: KAGVTQTPRYLIKTRGQQVTLSCSPISGHRSVSWYQQTPGQGLQFLFEYFSETQRNKGNFPGRFSGRQFSNSRSEMNVSTLELGDSALYLCASSLVPAGTTGELFFGEGSRLTVL.

This clonotype was seen at least ten times. CDR3: CASSLGLAGGYQETQYF. CDR3 DNA sequence: TGTGCCAGCAGCCTCGGACTAGCGGGAGGGTACCAAGAGACCCAGTACTTC. The rearrangement joins TRBV7-9 to TRBJ2-5, with 15 positions matching TRBD2. CDR1 and CDR2 (germline): SEHNR, FQNEAQ (reference sequence). The V gene end was trimmed by 5 bases and the J gene end by 0 bases; junction bases not matched to a gene: 4. The CDR3 is 17 amino acids.

This clonotype appeared a few times. J is TRBJ2-3 and V is TRBV7-6; maybe TRBD2 (5 bases). The CDR3 consists of 15 residues. The germline gives CDR1 SGHVS, CDR2 FNYEAQ. V was shortened by 5 bases and J by 2 bases, with 14 bases between the two germline ends. CDR3: CASSPGLKTTDTQYF. In nucleotides, the CDR3 is TGTGCCAGCAGCCCCGGACTCAAAACCACAGATACGCAGTATTTT.

This chain connects TRBV13 to TRBJ2-1, with 10 positions matching TRBD2. Germline assignment: CDR1 PRHDT and CDR2 FYEKMQ (reference sequence). Losses at the gene ends were 2 bases for V and 6 bases for J; bases not matched to a gene: 13. This CDR3 is 18 amino acids long. CDR3 residues: CASSLRALAGVSINEQFF. The CDR3 DNA reads as TGTGCCAGCAGCTTACGGGCGCTAGCGGGAGTGAGTATCAATGAGCAGTTCTTC.

This clonotype was picked up many times. J is TRBJ1-2 and V is TRBV9; D perhaps matches TRBD1 (5 bases). Trimming stripped 4 bases from V and 4 bases from J, with 11 bases between. The CDR3 totals 13 residues. CDR1 and CDR2 from the germline V gene are SGDLS and YYNGEE. CDR3 coding DNA: TGTGCCAGCAGCCAGACAGACAGCTATGGCTACACCTTC. This encodes CASSQTDSYGYTF.

The CDR3 spells CASSIVAGLETQYF. CDR3 coding DNA: TGTGCCAGTAGTATAGTTGCGGGACTGGAGACCCAGTACTTC. This chain joins TRBV19 and TRBJ2-5; possibly TRBD2 for D (6 bases). Germline V CDR1 and CDR2: LNHDA, SQIVND (reference sequence). Deletions cut 1 base from V and 5 bases from J, with 11 bases between. The CDR3 runs to 14 residues.

This clonotype came up many times. This rearrangement joins TRBV13 to TRBJ2-2; D gene uncertain. The V gene's germline CDR1 is PRHDT and CDR2 FYEKMQ (reference sequence). V lost 1 base, J lost 6 bases, and 6 bases lay in between. CDR3 length: 13 residues. The CDR3 DNA reads TGTGCCAGCAGCTTAGAAGCCGCCGGGGAGCTGTTTTTT. This translates into CASSLEAAGELFF.